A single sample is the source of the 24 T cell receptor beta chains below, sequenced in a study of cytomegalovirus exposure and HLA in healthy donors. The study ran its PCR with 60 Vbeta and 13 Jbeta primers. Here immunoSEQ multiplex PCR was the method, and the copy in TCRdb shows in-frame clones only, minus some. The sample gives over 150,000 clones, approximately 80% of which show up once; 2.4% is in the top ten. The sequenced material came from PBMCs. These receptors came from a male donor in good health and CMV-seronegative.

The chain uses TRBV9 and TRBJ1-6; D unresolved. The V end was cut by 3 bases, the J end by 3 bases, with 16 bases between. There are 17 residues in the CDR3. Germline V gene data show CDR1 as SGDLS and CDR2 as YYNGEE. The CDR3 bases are TGTGCCAGCAGCGCAGGCCACAATGGTAACTATAATTCACCCCTCCACTTT. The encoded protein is CASSAGHNGNYNSPLHF.

CDR3: CASTTMGGNEKLFF. CDR3 DNA sequence: TGTGCCAGTACTACTATGGGTGGTAATGAAAAACTGTTTTTT. This chain connects TRBV2 to TRBJ1-4; D unclear. The CDR3 is 14 amino acids. The V end lost 9 bases, the J end lost 4 bases, and 15 bases lay between the germline ends. The V gene's germline CDR1 is SNHLY and CDR2 FYNNEI.

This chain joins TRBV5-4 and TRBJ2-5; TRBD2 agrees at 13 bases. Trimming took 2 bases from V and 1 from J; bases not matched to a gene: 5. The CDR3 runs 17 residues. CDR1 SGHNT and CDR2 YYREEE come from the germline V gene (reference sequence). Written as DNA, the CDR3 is TGTGCCAGCAGCTTAGAAAGACTAGCGGGAGGCCAAGAGACCCAGTACTTC. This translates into CASSLERLAGGQETQYF. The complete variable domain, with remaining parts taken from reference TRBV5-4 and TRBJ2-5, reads ETGVTQSPTHLIKTRGQQVTLRCSSQSGHNTVSWYQQALGQGPQFIFQYYREEENGRGNFPPRFSGLQFPNYSSELNVNALELDDSALYLCASSLERLAGGQETQYFGPGTRLLVL.

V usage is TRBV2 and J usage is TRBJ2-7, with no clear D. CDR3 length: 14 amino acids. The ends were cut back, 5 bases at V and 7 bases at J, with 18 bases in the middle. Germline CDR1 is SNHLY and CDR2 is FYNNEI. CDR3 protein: CASSREVSLSEQYF. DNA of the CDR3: TGTGCCAGCAGTAGAGAGGTCTCGTTGAGTGAGCAGTACTTC. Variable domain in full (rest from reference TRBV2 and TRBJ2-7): EPEVTQTPSHQVTQMGQEVILRCVPISNHLYFYWYRQILGQKVEFLVSFYNNEISEKSEIFDDQFSVERPDGSNFTLKIRSTKLEDSAMYFCASSREVSLSEQYFGPGTRLTVT.

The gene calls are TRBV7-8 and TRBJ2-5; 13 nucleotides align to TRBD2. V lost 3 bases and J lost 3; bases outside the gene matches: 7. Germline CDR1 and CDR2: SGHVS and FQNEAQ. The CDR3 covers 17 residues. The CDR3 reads CASSFNLGLAGEETQYF. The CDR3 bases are TGTGCCAGCAGCTTCAACCTCGGACTAGCGGGGGAAGAGACCCAGTACTTC.

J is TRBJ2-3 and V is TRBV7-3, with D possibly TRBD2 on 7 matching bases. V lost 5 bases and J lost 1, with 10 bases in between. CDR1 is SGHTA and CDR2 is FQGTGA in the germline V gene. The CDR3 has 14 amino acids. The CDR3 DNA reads TGTGCCAGCAGCAGGGGGGGTGGCACAGATACGCAGTATTTT. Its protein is CASSRGGGTDTQYF.

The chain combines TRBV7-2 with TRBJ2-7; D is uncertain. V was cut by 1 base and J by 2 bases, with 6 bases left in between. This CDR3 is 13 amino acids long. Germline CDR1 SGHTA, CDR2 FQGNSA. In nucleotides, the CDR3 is TGTGCCAGCAGCTTAGACAATACCTACGAGCAGTACTTC. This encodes CASSLDNTYEQYF.

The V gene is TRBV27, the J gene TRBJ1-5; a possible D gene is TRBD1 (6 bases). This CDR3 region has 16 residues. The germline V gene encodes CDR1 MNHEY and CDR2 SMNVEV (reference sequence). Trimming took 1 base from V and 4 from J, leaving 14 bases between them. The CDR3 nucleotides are TGTGCCAGCAGTTTATGGGCAGGGGCACCAAATCAGCCCCAGCATTTT. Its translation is CASSLWAGAPNQPQHF.

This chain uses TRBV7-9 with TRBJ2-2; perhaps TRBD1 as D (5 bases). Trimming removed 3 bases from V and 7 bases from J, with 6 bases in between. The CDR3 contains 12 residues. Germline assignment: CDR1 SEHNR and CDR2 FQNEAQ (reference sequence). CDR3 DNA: TGTGCCAGCAGCTTTAGGGGCGGGGAGCTGTTTTTT. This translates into CASSFRGGELFF.

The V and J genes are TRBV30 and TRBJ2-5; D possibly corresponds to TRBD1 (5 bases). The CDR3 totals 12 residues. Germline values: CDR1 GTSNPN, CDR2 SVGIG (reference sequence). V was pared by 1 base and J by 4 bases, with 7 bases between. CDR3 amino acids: CAWSGTGETQYF. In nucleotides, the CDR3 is TGTGCCTGGAGTGGTACAGGAGAGACCCAGTACTTC.

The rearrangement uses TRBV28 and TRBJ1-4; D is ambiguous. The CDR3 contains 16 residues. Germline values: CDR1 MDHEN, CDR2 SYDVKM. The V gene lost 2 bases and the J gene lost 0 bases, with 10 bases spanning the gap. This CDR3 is CASSLNQGATNEKLFF. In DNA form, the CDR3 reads TGTGCCAGCAGTTTAAATCAAGGAGCAACTAATGAAAAACTGTTTTTT.

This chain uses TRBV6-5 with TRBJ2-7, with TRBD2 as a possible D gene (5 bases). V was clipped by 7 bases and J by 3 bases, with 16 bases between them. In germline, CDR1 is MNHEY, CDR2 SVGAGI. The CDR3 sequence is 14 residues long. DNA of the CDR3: TGTGCCAGCACCCGAGACCCGGGGAGCTACGAGCAGTACTTC. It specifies CASTRDPGSYEQYF.

In DNA form, the CDR3 reads TGTGCCAGCAGCTCAACCACAGGGGAAGAGACCCAGTACTTC. Its translation: CASSSTTGEETQYF. The rearrangement links TRBV7-7 to TRBJ2-5; TRBD1 agrees at 7 bases. V gave up 4 bases and J gave up 3 bases; unmatched junction bases: 5. The V gene's germline CDR1 is SSHAT and CDR2 FNYEAQ (reference sequence). The CDR3 length is 14 residues.

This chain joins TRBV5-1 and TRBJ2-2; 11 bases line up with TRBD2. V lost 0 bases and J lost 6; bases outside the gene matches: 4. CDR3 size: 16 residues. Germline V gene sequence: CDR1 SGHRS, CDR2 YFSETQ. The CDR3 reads CASSLVPSGRPGELFF. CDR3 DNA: TGCGCCAGCAGCTTGGTCCCTAGCGGGAGGCCCGGGGAGCTGTTTTTT.

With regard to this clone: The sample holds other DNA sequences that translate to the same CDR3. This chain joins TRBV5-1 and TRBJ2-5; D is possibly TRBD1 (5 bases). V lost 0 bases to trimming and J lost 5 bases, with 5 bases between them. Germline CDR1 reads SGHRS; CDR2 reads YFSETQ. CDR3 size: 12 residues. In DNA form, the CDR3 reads TGCGCCAGCAGCTTGGAGGGGGAGACCCAGTACTTC. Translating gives CASSLEGETQYF.

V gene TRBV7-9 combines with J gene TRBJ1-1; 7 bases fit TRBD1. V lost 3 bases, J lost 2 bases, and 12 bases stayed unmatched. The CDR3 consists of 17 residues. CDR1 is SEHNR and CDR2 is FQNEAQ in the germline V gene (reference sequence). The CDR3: CASSLGDRALGNTEAFF. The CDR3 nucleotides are TGTGCCAGCAGCTTGGGCGACAGGGCCCTCGGCAACACTGAAGCTTTCTTT. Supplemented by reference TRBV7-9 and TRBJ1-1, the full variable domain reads DTGVSQNPRHKITKRGQNVTFRCDPISEHNRLYWYRQTLGQGPEFLTYFQNEAQLEKSRLLSDRFSAERPKGSFSTLEIQRTEQGDSAMYLCASSLGDRALGNTEAFFGQGTRLTVV.

CDR3 nucleotides: TGTGCCAGCAGTGGAGGACTAAGTCCGCAAGAGACCCAGTACTTC. It yields the protein CASSGGLSPQETQYF. The chain joins TRBV2 to TRBJ2-5, with D possibly TRBD2 on 6 matching bases. V lost 4 bases and J lost 2, with 14 bases in between. Germline CDR1 and CDR2: SNHLY and FYNNEI. This CDR3 has 15 residues.

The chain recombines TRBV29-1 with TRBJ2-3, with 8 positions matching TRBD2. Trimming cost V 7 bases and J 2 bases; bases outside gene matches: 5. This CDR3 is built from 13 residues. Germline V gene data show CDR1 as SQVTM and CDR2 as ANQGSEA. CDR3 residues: CSGLAGLTDTQYF. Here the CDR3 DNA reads TGCAGCGGTCTAGCGGGCCTCACAGATACGCAGTATTTT.

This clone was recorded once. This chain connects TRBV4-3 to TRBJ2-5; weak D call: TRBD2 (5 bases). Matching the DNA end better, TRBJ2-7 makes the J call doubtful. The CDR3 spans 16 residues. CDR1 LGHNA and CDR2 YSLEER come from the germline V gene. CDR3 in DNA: TGCGCCAGCAGCCAAGATCTGAGGGAACCCTCCTACGAGCAGTACTTC. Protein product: CASSQDLREPSYEQYF.

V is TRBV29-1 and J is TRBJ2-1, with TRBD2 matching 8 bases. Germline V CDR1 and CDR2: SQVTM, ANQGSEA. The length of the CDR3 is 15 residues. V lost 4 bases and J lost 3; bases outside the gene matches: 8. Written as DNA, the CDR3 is TGCAGCGTTGGCCCAACTAGCGGCAGCTACAATGAGCAGTTCTTC. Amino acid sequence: CSVGPTSGSYNEQFF.

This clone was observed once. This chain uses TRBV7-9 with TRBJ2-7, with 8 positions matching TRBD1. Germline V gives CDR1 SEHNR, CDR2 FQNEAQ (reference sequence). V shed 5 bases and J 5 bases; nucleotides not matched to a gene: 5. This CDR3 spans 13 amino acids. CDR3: CASSADRVDEQYF. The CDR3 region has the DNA TGTGCCAGCAGCGCGGACAGGGTCGACGAGCAGTACTTC.

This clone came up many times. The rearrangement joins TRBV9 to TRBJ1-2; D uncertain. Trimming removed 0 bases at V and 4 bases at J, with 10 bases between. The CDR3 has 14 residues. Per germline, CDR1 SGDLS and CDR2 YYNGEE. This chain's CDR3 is CASSVAAQAYGYTF. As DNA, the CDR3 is TGTGCCAGCAGCGTAGCCGCGCAGGCCTATGGCTACACCTTC.

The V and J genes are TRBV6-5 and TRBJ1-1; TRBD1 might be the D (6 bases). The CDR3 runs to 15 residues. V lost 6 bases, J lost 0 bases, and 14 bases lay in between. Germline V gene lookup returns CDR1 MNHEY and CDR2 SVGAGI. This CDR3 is CASSRGGNMNTEAFF. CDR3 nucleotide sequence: TGTGCCAGCAGCCGCGGGGGCAACATGAACACTGAAGCTTTCTTT.

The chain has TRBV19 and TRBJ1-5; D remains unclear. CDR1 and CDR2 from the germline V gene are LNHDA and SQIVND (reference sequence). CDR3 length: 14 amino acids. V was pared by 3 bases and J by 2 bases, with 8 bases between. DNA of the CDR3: TGTGCCAGTAGTATTGCGGGTCGCAATCAGCCCCAGCATTTT. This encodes CASSIAGRNQPQHF.